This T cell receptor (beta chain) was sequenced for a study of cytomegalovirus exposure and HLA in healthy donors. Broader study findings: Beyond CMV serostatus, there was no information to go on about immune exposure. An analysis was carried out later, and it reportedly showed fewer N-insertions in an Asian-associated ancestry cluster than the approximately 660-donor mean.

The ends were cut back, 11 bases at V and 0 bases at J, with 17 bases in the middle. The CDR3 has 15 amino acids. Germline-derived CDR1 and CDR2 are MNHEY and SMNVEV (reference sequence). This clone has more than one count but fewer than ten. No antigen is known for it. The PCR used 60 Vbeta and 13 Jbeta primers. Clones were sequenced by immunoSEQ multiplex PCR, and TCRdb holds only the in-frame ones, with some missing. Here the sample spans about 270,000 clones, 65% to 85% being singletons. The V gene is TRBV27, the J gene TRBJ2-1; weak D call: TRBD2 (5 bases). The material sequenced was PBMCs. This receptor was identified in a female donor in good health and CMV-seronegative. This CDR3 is CAASRPGSSYNEQFF. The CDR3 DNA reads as TGTGCCGCCAGCAGACCGGGGTCCTCCTACAATGAGCAGTTCTTC.